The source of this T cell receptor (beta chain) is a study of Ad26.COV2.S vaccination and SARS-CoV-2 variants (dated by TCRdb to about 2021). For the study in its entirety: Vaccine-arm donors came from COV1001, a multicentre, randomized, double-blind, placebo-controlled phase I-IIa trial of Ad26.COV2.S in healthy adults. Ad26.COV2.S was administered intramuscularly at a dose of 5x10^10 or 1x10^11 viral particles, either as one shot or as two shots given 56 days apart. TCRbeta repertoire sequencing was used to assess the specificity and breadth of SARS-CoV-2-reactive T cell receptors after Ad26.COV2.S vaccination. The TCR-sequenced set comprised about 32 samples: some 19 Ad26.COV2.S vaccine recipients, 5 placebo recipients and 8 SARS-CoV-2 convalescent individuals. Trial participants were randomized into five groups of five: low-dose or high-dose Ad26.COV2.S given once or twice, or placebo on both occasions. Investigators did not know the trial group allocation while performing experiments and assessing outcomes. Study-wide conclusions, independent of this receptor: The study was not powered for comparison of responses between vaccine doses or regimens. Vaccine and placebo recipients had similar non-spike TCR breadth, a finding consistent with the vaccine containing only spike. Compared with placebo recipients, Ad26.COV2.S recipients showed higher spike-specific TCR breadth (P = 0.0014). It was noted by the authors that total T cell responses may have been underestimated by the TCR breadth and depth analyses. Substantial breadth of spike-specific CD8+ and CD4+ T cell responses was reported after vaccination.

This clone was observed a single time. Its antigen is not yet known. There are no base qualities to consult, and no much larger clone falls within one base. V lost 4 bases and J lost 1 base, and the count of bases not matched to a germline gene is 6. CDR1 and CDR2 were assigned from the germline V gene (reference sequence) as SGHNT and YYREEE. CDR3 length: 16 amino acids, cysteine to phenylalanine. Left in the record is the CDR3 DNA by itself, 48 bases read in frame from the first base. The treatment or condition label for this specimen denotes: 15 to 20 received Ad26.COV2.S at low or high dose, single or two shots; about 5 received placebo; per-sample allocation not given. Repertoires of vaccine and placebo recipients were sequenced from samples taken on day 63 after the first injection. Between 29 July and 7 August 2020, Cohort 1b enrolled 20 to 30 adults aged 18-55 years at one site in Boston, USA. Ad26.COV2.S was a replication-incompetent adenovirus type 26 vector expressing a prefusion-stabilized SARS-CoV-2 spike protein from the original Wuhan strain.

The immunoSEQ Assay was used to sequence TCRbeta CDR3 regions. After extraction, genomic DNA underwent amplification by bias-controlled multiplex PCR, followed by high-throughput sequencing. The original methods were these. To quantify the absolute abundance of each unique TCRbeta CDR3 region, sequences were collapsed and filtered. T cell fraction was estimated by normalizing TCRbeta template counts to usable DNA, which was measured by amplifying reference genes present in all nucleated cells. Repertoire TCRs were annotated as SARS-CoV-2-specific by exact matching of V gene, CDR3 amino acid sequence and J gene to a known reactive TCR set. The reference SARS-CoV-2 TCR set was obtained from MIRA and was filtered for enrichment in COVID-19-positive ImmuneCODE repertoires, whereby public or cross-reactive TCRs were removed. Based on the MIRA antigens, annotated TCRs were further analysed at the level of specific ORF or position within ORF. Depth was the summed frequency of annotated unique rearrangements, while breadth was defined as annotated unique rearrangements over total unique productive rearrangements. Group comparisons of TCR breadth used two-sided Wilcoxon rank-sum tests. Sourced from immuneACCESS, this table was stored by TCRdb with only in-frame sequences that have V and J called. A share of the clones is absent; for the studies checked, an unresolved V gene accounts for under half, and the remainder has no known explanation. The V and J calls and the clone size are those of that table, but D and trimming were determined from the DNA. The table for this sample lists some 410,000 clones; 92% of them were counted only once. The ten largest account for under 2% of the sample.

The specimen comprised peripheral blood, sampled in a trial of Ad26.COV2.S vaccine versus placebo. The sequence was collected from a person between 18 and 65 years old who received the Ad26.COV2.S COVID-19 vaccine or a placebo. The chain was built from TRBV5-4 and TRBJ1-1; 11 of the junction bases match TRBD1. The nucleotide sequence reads TGTGCCAGCAGCGTGGACAGGGGGCTCGGGAACACTGAAGCTTTCTTT. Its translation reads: CASSVDRGLGNTEAFF.